This TCR beta chain was captured by sequencing in a study of human T cells and chemical hapten exposure. Study-level points and caveats: Patch test score showed a positive correlation with PT1 expanded TCR counts.

Of note for this clonotype: Its antigen is currently unknown.

This CDR3 has 14 residues. V lost 6 bases to trimming and J lost 5 bases, with 13 bases between them. Germline assignment: CDR1 MNHNS and CDR2 SASEGT. TCRdb re-analysed the RACE reads in MiXCR, keeping a single row per CDR3 protein. The table lists fewer than 350,000 distinct CDR3 sequences, roughly 8% of them singletons. Described time point: pre-sensitization, week 0. Treatment denoted: therapeutic diphenylcyclopropenone sensitization with weekly scalp DPC. The study drew its donors from alopecia patients who were 18 to 70 years old and suitable for DPC. This receptor was identified in a young man with alopecia areata. Some clones in this sample may be carry-over from other donors' samples. The source material was whole blood, sampled in connection with sensitization to the hapten diphenylcyclopropenone (DPC). V and J are TRBV6-1 and TRBJ1-4; possibly TRBD1 for D (6 bases). CDR3 region: CASSYTGKNEKLFF. CDR3 nucleotide sequence: TGTGCCAGCAGCTACACAGGGAAGAATGAAAAACTGTTTTTT.